This TCR beta chain derives from a study of cytomegalovirus exposure and HLA in healthy donors. The CDR3 loop spans 15 amino acids. CDR1 and CDR2 (germline): SGHRS, YFSETQ. V lost 4 bases, J lost 4 bases, and 17 bases lay in between. Study-level findings and limits: Roughly even sequencing depth across donors was the assumption behind the presence/absence analyses. 150 to 200 TCR beta chains were listed as cytomegalovirus-associated.

It was with 60 Vbeta and 13 Jbeta primers that the PCR ran. The repertoire was sequenced with immunoSEQ multiplex PCR; TCRdb's copy has only in-frame clones and lacks some. The repertoire holds 69,000 or so clones, with under 85% as singletons. Regarding this clone: Antigen: not known.

V usage is TRBV5-1 and J usage is TRBJ1-2; maybe TRBD1 (6 bases). The receptor comes from a woman aged 60 to 75 in good health and CMV-seropositive. Sequenced: PBMCs. CDR3 amino acids: CASSLVERGTYGYTF. In nucleotides, the CDR3 is TGCGCCAGCAGCCTGGTTGAGAGGGGGACCTATGGCTACACCTTC.